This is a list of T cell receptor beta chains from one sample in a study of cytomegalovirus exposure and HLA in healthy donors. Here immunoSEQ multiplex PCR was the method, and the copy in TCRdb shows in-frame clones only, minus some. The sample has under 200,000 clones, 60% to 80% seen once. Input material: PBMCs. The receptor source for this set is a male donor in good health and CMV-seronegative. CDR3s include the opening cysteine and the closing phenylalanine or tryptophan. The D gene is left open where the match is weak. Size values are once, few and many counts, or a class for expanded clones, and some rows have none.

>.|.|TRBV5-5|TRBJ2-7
TGTGCCAGCAGCCCGTATAGACAGCGAACCTCCTACGAGCAGTACTTC
CASSPYRQRTSYEQYF
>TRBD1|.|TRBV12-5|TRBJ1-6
TGTGCTAGTGGTTTGGTACTTTTGACAGGGGGTAATTCACCCCTCCACTTT
CASGLVLLTGGNSPLHF
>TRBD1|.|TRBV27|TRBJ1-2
TGTGCCAGCAGTTTATTGGGACAGAACTATGGCTACACCTTC
CASSLLGQNYGYTF
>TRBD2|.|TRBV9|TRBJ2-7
TGTGCCAGCGGTCCCCTAAGCGGGAGTCCTCACGAGCAGTACTTC
CASGPLSGSPHEQYF
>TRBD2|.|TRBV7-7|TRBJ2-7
TGTGCCAGCAGCCCTAGACTAGCGGGAGTTCACGAGCAGTACTTC
CASSPRLAGVHEQYF
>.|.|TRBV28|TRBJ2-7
TGTGCCAGCAGTTGGGGGACAACCTCCACCGAGCAGTACTTC
CASSWGTTSTEQYF
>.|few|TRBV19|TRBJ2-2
TGTGCCAGTAGTAATGGCAGGGGTGTTTCCGGGGAGCTGTTTTTT
CASSNGRGVSGELFF
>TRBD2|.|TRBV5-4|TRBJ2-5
TGTGCCAGCAGCTCGGGACTAGCGGGGGAGACCCAGTACTTC
CASSSGLAGETQYF
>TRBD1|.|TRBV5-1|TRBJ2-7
TGCGCCAGCAGCTTGCGACAGGGCTCCTACGAGCAGTACTTC
CASSLRQGSYEQYF
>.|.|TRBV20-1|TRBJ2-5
TGCAGTACTCTGGCGGCGGAGACCCAGTACTTC
CSTLAAETQYF
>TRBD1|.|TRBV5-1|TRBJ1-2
TGCGCCAGCAGCTTGGAGGGGACAGGGGGCAATGGCTACACCTTC
CASSLEGTGGNGYTF
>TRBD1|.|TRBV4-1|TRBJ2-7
TGCGCCAGCAGCAACACCCGGGACAGGAGCTACGAGCAGTACTTC
CASSNTRDRSYEQYF
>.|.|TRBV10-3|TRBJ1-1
TGTGCCATCAGTCCTTCGGGGATTGAAGCTTTCTTT
CAISPSGIEAFF
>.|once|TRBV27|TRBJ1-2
TGTGCCAGCAGTTTAGGTTTTAGGACAGCGTATAGGAATAAGGGCTACACCTTC
CASSLGFRTAYRNKGYTF
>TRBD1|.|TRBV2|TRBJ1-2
TGTGCCAGCAGTGCCGGGACAGTATATGGCTACACCTTC
CASSAGTVYGYTF
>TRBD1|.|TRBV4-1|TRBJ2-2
TGCGCCAGCAAAACAGGGGCGGGCACCGGGGAGCTGTTTTTT
CASKTGAGTGELFF
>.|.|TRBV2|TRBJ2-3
TGTGCCAGTCTAGGCGGAGATACGCAGTATTTT
CASLGGDTQYF
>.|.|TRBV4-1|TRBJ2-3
TGCGCCAGCAGCCAAGATGGGAGAGGTCGGGACACAGATACGCAGTATTTT
CASSQDGRGRDTDTQYF
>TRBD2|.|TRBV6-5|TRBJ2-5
TGTGCCAGCAGCTTTAGACTAGCGGGACGTGGGAACCAGTACTTC
CASSFRLAGRGNQYF
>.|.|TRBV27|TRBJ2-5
TGTGCCAGTTGCCCGGGGGGGGACAGGGACGCCGGGACCCAGTACTTC
CASCPGGDRDAGTQYF
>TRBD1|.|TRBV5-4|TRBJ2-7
TGTGCCAGCAGCTCCCCGACAGGGGGTTTTTTAGGCGAGCAGTACTTC
CASSSPTGGFLGEQYF
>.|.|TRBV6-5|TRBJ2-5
TGTGCCAGCAATAGAGCGGGTTCCCAAGAGACCCAGTACTTC
CASNRAGSQETQYF
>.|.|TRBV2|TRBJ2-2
TGTGCCAGCAAAGGCGGGTGGGCCGGGGAGCTGTTTTTT
CASKGGWAGELFF
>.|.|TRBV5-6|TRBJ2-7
TGTGCCAGCAGCTTATATTCGGTGAACGAGCAGTACTTC
CASSLYSVNEQYF
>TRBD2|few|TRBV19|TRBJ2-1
TGTGCCACTACCGGGGGGTATGAGCAGTTCTTC
CATTGGYEQFF
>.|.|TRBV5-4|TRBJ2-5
TGTGCCAGCAGCTTCCTTGGACACCAGGTCCCGCGGGAGACCCAGTACTTC
CASSFLGHQVPRETQYF
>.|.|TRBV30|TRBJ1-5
TGTGCCTGGAGTTTAGGGGCGGATCAGCCCCAGCATTTT
CAWSLGADQPQHF
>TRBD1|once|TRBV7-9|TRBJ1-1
TGTGCCAGCAGCTTGGGACAGGGCACTGAAGCTTTCTTT
CASSLGQGTEAFF
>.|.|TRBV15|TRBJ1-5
TGTGCCACCAGCCCGGGGAGTTATAGCAATCAGCCCCAGCATTTT
CATSPGSYSNQPQHF
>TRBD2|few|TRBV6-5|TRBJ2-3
TGTGCCAGCAGTTACTCCGGGGGGGGCACAGATACGCAGTATTTT
CASSYSGGGTDTQYF
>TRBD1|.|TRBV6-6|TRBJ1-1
TGTGCCAGCAGACTACCGGGACAGGGGCGAGGCACTGAAGCTTTCTTT
CASRLPGQGRGTEAFF
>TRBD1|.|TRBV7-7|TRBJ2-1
TGTGCCAGCAGCTACCGGGACAGCCCCTTCAATGAGCAGTTCTTC
CASSYRDSPFNEQFF
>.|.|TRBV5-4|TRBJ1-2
TGTGCCAGCAGCTCAAGGACAAGGTTCTATGGCTACACCTTC
CASSSRTRFYGYTF
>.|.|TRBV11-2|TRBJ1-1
TGTGCCAGCAGCTCACTACAGAACACTGAAGCTTTCTTT
CASSSLQNTEAFF
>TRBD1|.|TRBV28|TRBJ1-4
TGTGCCAGCAGTTCGTCGGGACAGGGAGGTGAAAAACTGTTTTTT
CASSSSGQGGEKLFF
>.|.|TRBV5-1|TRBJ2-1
TGCGCCAGCAGCTTGGGCGGGGCGGCACACAATGAGCAGTTCTTC
CASSLGGAAHNEQFF